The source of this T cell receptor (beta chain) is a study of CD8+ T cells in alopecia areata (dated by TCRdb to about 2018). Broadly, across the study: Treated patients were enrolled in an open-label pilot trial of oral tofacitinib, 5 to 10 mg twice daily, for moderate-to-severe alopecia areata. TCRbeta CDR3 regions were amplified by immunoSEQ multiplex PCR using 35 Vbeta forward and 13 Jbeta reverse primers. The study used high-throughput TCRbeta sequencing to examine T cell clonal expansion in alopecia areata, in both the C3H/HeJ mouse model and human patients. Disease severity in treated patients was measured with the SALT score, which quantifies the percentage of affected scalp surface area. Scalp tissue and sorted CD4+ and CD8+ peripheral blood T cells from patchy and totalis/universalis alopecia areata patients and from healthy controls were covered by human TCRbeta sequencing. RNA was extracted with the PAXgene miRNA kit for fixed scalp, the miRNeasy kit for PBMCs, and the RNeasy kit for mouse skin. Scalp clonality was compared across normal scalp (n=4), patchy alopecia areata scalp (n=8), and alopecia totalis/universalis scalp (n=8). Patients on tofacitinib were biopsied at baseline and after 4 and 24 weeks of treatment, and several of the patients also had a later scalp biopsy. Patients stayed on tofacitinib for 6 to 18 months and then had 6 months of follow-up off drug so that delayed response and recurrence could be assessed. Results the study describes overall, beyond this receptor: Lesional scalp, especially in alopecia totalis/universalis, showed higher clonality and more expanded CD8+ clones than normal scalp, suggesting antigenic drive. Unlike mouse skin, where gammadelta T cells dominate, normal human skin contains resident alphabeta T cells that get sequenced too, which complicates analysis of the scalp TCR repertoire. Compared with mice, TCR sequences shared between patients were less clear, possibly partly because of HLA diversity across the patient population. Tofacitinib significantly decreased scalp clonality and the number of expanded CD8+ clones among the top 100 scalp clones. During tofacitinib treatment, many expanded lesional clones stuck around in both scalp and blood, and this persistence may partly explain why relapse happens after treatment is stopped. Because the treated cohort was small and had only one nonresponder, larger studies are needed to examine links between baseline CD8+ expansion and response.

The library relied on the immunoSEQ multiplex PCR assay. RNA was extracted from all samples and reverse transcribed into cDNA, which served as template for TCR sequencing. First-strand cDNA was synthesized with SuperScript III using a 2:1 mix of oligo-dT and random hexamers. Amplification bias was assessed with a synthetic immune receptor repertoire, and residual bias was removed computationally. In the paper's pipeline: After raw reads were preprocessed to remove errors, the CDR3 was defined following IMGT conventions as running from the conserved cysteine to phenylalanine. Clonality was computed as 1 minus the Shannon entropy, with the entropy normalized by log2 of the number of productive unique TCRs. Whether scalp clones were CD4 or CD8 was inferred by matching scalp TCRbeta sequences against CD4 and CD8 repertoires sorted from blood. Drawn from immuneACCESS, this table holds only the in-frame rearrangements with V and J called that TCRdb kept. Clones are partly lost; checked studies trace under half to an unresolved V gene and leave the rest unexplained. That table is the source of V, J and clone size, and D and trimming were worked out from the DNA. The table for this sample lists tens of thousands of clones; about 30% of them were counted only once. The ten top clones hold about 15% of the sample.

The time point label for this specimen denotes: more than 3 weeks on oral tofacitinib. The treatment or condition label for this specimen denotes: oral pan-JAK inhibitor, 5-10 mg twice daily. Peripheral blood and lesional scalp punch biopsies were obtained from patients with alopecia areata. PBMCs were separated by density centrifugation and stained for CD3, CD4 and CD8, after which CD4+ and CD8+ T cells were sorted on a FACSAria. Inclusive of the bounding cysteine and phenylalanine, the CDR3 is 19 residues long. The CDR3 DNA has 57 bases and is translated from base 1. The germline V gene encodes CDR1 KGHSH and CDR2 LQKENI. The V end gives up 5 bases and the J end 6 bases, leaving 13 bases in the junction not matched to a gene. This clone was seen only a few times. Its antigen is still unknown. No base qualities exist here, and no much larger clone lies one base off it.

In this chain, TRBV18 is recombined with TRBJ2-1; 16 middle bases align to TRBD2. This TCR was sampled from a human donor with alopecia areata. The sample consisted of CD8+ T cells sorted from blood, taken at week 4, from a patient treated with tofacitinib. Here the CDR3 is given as CASSGTGTSGRGIANEQFF. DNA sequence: TGTGCCAGCTCAGGCACCGGGACTAGCGGGAGGGGGATCGCCAATGAGCAGTTCTTC.